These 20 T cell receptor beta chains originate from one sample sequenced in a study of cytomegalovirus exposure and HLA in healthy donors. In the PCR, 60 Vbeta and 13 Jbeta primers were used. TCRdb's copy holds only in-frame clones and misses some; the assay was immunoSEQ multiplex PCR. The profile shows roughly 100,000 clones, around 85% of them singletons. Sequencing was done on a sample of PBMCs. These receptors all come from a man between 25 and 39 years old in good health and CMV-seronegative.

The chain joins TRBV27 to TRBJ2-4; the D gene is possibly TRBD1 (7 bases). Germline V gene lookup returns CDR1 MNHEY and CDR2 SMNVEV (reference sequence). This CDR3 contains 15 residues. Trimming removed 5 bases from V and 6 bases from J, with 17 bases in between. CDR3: CASSAYRGAGNIQYF. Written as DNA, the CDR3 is TGTGCCAGCAGTGCTTACAGGGGAGCGGGAAACATTCAGTACTTC.

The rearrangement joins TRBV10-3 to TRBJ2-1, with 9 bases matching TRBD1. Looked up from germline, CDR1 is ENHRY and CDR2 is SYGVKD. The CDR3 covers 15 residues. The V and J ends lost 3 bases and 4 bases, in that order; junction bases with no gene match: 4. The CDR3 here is CAISEGGQGYNEQFF. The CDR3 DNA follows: TGTGCCATCAGTGAAGGTGGACAGGGGTACAATGAGCAGTTCTTC.

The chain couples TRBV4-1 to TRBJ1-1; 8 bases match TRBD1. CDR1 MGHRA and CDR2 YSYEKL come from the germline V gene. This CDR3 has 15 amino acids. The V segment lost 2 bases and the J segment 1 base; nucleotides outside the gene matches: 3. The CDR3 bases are TGCGCCAGCAGCCAACAGGGGGCCGCGAACACTGAAGCTTTCTTT. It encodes CASSQQGAANTEAFF.

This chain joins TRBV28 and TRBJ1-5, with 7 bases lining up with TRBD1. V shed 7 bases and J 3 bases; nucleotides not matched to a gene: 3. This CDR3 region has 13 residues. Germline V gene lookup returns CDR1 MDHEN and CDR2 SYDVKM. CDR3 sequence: CASNQGVNQPQHF. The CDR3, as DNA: TGTGCCAGCAACCAGGGGGTCAATCAGCCCCAGCATTTT.

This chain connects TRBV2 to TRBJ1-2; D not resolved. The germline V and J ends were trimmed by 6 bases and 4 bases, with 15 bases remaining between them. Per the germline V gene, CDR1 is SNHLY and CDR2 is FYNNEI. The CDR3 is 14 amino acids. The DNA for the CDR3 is TGTGCCAGCAGATCCGTGACCCCAGGCTATGGCTACACCTTC. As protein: CASRSVTPGYGYTF.

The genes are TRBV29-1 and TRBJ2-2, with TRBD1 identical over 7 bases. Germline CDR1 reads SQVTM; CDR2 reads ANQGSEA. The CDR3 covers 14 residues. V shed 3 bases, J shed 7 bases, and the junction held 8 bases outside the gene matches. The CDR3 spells CSVDGQGVGGELFF. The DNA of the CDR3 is TGCAGCGTTGACGGGCAGGGGGTGGGCGGGGAGCTGTTTTTT.

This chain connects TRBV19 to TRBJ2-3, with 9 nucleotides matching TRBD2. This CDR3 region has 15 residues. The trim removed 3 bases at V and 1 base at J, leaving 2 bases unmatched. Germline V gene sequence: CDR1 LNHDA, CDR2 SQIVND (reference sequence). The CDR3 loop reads CASSMVAGGTDTQYF. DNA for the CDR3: TGTGCCAGTAGTATGGTAGCGGGGGGCACAGATACGCAGTATTTT.

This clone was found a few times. CDR3 DNA: TGTGCCTGGTCCCTCCGTACAGGGGGCAGGGGAACTGAAGCTTTCTTT. Amino acid sequence: CAWSLRTGGRGTEAFF. The chain uses TRBV30 and TRBJ1-1; 9 bases fit TRBD1. Losses at the gene ends were 5 bases for V and 5 bases for J; bases not matched to a gene: 15. The CDR3 totals 16 residues. Germline V gene data show CDR1 as GTSNPN and CDR2 as SVGIG (reference sequence). Complete variable domain (other parts from reference TRBV30 and TRBJ1-1): SQTIHQWPATLVQPVGSPLSLECTVEGTSNPNLYWYRQAAGRGLQLLFYSVGIGQISSEVPQNLSASRPQDRQFILSSKKLLLSDSGFYLCAWSLRTGGRGTEAFFGQGTRLTVV.

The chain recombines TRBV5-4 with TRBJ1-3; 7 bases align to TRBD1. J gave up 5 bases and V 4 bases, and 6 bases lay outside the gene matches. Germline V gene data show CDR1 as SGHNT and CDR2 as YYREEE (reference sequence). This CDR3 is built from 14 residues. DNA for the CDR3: TGTGCCAGCAGCCGTGGGACAGAAAGAAACACCATATATTTT. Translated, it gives CASSRGTERNTIYF.

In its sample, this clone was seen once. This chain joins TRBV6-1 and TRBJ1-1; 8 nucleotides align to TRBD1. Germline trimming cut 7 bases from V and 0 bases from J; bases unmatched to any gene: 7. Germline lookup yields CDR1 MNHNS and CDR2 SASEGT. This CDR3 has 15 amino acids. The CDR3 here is CASTAGGAMNTEAFF. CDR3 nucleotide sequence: TGTGCCAGCACCGCAGGGGGCGCGATGAACACTGAAGCTTTCTTT.

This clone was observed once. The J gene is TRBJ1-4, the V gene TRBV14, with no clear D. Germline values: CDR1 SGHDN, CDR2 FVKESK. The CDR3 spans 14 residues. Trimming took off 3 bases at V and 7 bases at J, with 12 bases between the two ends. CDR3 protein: CASSQVPRFEKLFF. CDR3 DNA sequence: TGTGCCAGCAGCCAGGTACCGCGATTTGAAAAACTGTTTTTT.

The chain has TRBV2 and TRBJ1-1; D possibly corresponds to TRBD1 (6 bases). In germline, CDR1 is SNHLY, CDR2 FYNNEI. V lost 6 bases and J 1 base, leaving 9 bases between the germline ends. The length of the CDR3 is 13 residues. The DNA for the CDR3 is TGTGCCAGCAGGAAACAGGGGAACACTGAAGCTTTCTTT. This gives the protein CASRKQGNTEAFF. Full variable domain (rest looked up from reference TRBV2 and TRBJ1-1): EPEVTQTPSHQVTQMGQEVILRCVPISNHLYFYWYRQILGQKVEFLVSFYNNEISEKSEIFDDQFSVERPDGSNFTLKIRSTKLEDSAMYFCASRKQGNTEAFFGQGTRLTVV.

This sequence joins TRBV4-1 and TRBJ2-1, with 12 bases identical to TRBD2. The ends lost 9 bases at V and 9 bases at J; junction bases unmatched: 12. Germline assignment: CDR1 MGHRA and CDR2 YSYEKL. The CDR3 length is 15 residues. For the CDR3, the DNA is TGCGCCAGTACCGGGAATGGACTAGCGGGGCGTGAGCAGTTCTTC. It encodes CASTGNGLAGREQFF.

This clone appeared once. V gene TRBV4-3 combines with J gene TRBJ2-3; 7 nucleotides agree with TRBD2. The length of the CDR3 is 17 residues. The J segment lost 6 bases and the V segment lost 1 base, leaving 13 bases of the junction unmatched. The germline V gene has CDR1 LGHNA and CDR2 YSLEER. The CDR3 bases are TGCGCCAGCAGCCAAGCTTACGAGGGAGGGCCATTGGATACGCAGTATTTT. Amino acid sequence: CASSQAYEGGPLDTQYF.

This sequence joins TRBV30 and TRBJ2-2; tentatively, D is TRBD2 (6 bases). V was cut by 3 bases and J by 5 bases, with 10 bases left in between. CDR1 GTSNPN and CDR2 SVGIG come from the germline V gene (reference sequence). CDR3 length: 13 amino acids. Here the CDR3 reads CAWSWRDTGELFF. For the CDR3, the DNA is TGTGCCTGGAGCTGGCGGGATACCGGGGAGCTGTTTTTT.

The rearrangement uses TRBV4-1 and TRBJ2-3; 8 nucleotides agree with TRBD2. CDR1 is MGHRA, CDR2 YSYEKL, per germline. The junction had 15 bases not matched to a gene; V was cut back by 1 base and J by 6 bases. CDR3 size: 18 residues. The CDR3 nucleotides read TGCGCCAGCAGCCAAGGGAGGGTCTACGGGAGGGTCCGGGATACGCAGTATTTT. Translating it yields CASSQGRVYGRVRDTQYF.

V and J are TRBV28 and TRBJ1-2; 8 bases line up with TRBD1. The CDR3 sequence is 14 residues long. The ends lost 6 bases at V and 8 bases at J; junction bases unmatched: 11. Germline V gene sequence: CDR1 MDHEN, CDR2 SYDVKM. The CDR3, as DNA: TGTGCCAGCAGCCCAGGGGGCGGCTATGAGGGCTACACCTTC. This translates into CASSPGGGYEGYTF.

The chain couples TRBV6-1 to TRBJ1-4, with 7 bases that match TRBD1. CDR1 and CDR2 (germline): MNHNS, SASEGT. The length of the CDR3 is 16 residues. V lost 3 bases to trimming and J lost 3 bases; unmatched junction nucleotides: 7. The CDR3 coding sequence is TGTGCCAGCAGTGATAAAGCCGGGACAGCTAATGAAAAACTGTTTTTT. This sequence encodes CASSDKAGTANEKLFF.

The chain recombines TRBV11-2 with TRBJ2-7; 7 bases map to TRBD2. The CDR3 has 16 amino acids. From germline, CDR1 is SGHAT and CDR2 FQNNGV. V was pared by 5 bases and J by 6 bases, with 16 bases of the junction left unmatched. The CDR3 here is CASSPLGRGGRGEQYF. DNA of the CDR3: TGTGCCAGCAGCCCGCTGGGTCGTGGCGGGAGAGGCGAGCAGTACTTC. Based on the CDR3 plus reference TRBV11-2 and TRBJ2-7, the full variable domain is EAGVAQSPRYKIIEKRQSVAFWCNPISGHATLYWYQQILGQGPKLLIQFQNNGVVDDSQLPKDRFSAERLKGVDSTLKIQPAKLEDSAVYLCASSPLGRGGRGEQYFGPGTRLTVT.

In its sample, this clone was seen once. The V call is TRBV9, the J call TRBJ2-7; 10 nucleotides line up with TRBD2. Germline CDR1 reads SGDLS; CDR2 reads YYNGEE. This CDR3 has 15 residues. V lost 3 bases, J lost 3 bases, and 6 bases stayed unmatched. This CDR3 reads CASSAGLAENYEQYF. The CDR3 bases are TGTGCCAGCAGCGCCGGACTAGCGGAAAACTACGAGCAGTACTTC.